The rows below give T cell receptor beta chains drawn from one sample of a study of T cell repertoires in cytomegalovirus infection. These receptors' targets are unknown. From the reads, TCRdb called clonotypes with MiXCR, one entry per CDR3 protein. The sample records around 300,000 distinct CDR3 sequences, around 20% being singletons. The sequencing here drew on cultured PBMCs, taken from culture after CMV antigen stimulation. The receptors were sampled from a human donor in good health (CMV status not recorded). Some clones in this sample may be carry-over from other donors' samples. Both conserved end residues are part of each CDR3. D genes are given only for firm matches. Clone size is stated in some rows and not others, as once, few, many or a class when expanded.

V gene,D gene,clone size,J gene,CDR3 protein
TRBV7-2,.,many,TRBJ2-5,CASSPPWQGLEETQYF
TRBV4-1,TRBD2,.,TRBJ2-2,CASSELAGVPGELFF
TRBV2,TRBD1,.,TRBJ1-2,CASRGQAVGGYTF
TRBV7-8,.,few,TRBJ1-1,CASSLWQGTEAFF
TRBV10-3,TRBD1,many,TRBJ1-5,CASKDREDQPQHF
TRBV19,.,.,TRBJ2-5,CASGSGRYQETQYF
TRBV14,.,.,TRBJ2-3,CASSPLSGATQYF
TRBV19,.,many,TRBJ1-2,CASSDERGWSYAYTF
TRBV7-6,TRBD1,few,TRBJ2-7,CASSLEPGGGYEQYF
TRBV4-1,.,many,TRBJ2-7,CASSQELGGDEQYF
TRBV7-2,TRBD2,many,TRBJ2-4,CASSLVKREVLAKNIQYF
TRBV11-2,.,few,TRBJ1-1,CASSRGVRNTEAFF
TRBV7-9,TRBD1,many,TRBJ1-6,CASSQEGQGLSPLHF
TRBV25-1,.,many,TRBJ2-1,CASSDYYNEQFF
TRBV2,.,few,TRBJ2-2,CASTGPNTGELFF
TRBV25-1,.,few,TRBJ2-1,CASSESASVWDEQFF
TRBV12-3/TRBV12-4,.,few,TRBJ1-5,CASTSGAGDGPQHF
TRBV6-1,TRBD2,.,TRBJ2-3,CASSYSGRAFTQYF
TRBV7-9,.,few,TRBJ2-5,CASSLSEGRETQYF
TRBV20-1,.,many,TRBJ2-3,CSARRFFPEGTDTQYF
TRBV6-5,TRBD1,few,TRBJ1-1,CASSYLRGLLMNTEAFF
TRBV2,.,few,TRBJ2-6,CASSEYSQGSSGANVLTF
TRBV28,.,.,TRBJ2-3,CASSLYGATSTDTQYF
TRBV28,TRBD2,few,TRBJ2-1,CASTAGETTYNEQFF
TRBV15,.,.,TRBJ2-2,CATSIDGNTGELFF
TRBV19,.,.,TRBJ2-3,CASSIPYTDTQYF
TRBV4-3,.,few,TRBJ2-1,CASSQDGGGSYNEQFF
TRBV12-3/TRBV12-4,TRBD2,few,TRBJ2-3,CASSSGTSGGTDTQYF
TRBV7-8,.,many,TRBJ1-2,CASSLAGAAQGYGYTF
TRBV20-1,.,.,TRBJ2-5,CSARVASAQETQYF
TRBV7-6,TRBD1,few,TRBJ2-7,CASSSGQDSSYEQYF
TRBV27,TRBD1,few,TRBJ1-6,CASSDRGIGSPLHF